This T cell receptor (beta chain) was sequenced in a study of identical twins. Notes on the study in general: Out-of-frame beta chain sequences displayed weaker excess sharing between twins. Shared out-of-frame alpha sequences (those common to twins) showed excess low generation probability.

Template switching created a universal primer site, and the cDNA included unique molecular identifiers. TCRdb re-analysed the 5' RACE reads in MiXCR, keeping a single row per CDR3 protein. Here the sample spans 570,000 or so distinct CDR3 sequences, roughly 9.9% being singletons. About this clonotype itself: What it recognizes is unknown. One end of the junction is discordant with germline, which a read error may explain.

This CDR3 is built from 13 residues. CDR1 LGHNA and CDR2 YSLEER come from the germline V gene. This sample also appeared in a second study, on yellow fever vaccine responses in identical twins.

The TCR originated in a woman younger than 35 in good health. The V and J genes are TRBV4-3 and TRBJ2-1, with no clear D. The sequenced sample consisted of PBMCs. The CDR3 sequence is CASSQEVLSEQFF. CDR3 sequence (DNA): TGCGCCAGCAGTCAAGAGGTACTGAGTGAGCAGTTCTTC.